This T cell receptor (beta chain) was sequenced for a study of cytomegalovirus exposure and HLA in healthy donors. The primer mix had 60 Vbeta and 13 Jbeta primers. Repertoires were generated with immunoSEQ multiplex PCR, while TCRdb's copy carries only in-frame clones and drops some. The repertoire has nearly 110,000 clones, roughly four fifths of them found once; the top ten carry about 1.6%. As regards this clone: The antigen is undetermined.

Findings and caveats of the study: Accurate HLA-A and HLA-B prediction from TCR beta sequences was reported for most subjects. The authors enumerated 150 to 200 TCR beta chains as linked to cytomegalovirus. CMV serostatus alone was available as immune exposure information.

This cohort consisted of healthy bone marrow donors. The receptor was isolated from a man in his fifties or sixties in good health and CMV-seronegative. The sample consisted of PBMCs.

The CDR3 region is CAIRDDRGLETQYF. The CDR3, as DNA: TGTGCCATCAGAGATGACAGGGGTTTAGAGACCCAGTACTTC. The V call is TRBV10-3, the J call TRBJ2-5, with TRBD1 matching over 8 bases. The CDR3 runs 14 residues. Germline V gives CDR1 ENHRY, CDR2 SYGVKD. The junction had 7 bases not matched to a gene; V was cut back by 6 bases and J by 4 bases.